This TCR beta chain was identified in a study of molecular identifiers for immune sequencing clone quantification. Study at large: Replicate runs used RNA from 20,000 or 100,000 naive CD8 cells, which was split five ways into aliquots, and four of those aliquots were then sequenced. Study results and limitations: Sizes of clones that are highly expanded could be underestimated (if identical TCR molecules share a barcode).

Libraries used about 19,000 to 1,100,000 sorted naive CD8 T cells and 10%, 30% or 50% RNA input. Sorting isolated naive CD8 T cells as CD8+CD4-CCR7+CD45RA+ events. With 5 bases clipped from V and 7 bases from J, the junction kept 4 bases outside the gene matches. The germline gives CDR1 SGHVS, CDR2 FQNEAQ. The CDR3 loop spans 15 amino acids. TCRdb passed the PCR reads through MiXCR, listing each CDR3 protein once. The table lists 85,000 to 100,000 distinct CDR3 sequences, about 24% of them singletons, with 0.85% to 0.95% in the top ten. This clonotype was recorded at least ten times. Antigen specificity is unknown.

The J gene is TRBJ2-1, the V gene TRBV7-8; TRBD2 matches 14 bases. Sample: naive CD8+ T cells from blood, with Jurkat cell RNA spiked in. Subset reported: FACS-sorted CD8+CD4-CCR7+CD45RA+ naive T cells. This TCR was sampled from a human donor in good health. Some libraries in this study had Jurkat cell RNA spiked in. The CDR3 spells CASSPGLAGVNEQFF. In nucleotides, the CDR3 is TGTGCCAGCAGCCCGGGACTAGCGGGGGTTAATGAGCAGTTCTTC.